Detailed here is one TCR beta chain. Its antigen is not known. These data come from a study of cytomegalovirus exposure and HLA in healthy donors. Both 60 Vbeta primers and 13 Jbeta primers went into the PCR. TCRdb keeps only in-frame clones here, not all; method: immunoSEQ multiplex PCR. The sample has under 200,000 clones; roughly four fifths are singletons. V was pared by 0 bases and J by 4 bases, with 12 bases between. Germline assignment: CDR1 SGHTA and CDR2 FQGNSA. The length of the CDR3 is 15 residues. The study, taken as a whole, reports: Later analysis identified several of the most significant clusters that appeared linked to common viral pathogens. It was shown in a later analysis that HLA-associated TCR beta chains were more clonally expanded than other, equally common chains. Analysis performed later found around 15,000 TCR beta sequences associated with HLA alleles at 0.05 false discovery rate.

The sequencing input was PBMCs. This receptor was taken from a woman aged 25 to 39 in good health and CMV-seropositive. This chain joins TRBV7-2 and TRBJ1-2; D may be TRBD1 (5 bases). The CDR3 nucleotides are TGTGCCAGCAGCTTAGCGCTCAGGGCCAGCTATGGCTACACCTTC. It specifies CASSLALRASYGYTF.